These 14 T cell receptor beta chains originate from one sample sequenced in a study of cytomegalovirus exposure and HLA in healthy donors. PCR used 60 Vbeta primers and 13 Jbeta primers. Only in-frame clones appear in the TCRdb table, and some are missing; sequencing was by immunoSEQ multiplex PCR. The table has about 110,000 clones, roughly 80% seen once. Sequenced sample: PBMCs. These receptors all come from a man aged 45-60 years in good health and CMV-seronegative.

The chain links TRBV19 to TRBJ2-7, with D perhaps matching TRBD2 (6 bases). Trimming took 1 base from V and 1 from J, leaving 11 bases between them. The CDR3 covers 15 residues. The germline V gene has CDR1 LNHDA and CDR2 SQIVND (reference sequence). In nucleotides, the CDR3 is TGTGCCAGTAGTATAGCTTCCGGGACTTCCTACGAGCAGTACTTC. It is translated as CASSIASGTSYEQYF.

This sequence joins TRBV11-2 and TRBJ2-1; 8 bases are a match to TRBD1. Trimming at V came to 6 bases and at J to 7 bases, leaving 11 bases not matched to a gene. CDR3 length: 15 residues. The germline V gene encodes CDR1 SGHAT and CDR2 FQNNGV. CDR3 in DNA: TGTGCCAGCAGAATAGGCAGGGGGCAGGGGAATGAGCAGTTCTTC. Translation gives CASRIGRGQGNEQFF. Filled out from reference TRBV11-2 and TRBJ2-1, the complete variable domain reads EAGVAQSPRYKIIEKRQSVAFWCNPISGHATLYWYQQILGQGPKLLIQFQNNGVVDDSQLPKDRFSAERLKGVDSTLKIQPAKLEDSAVYLCASRIGRGQGNEQFFGPGTRLTVL.

J is TRBJ2-7 and V is TRBV6-5; TRBD1 aligns across 9 bases. Germline lookup yields CDR1 MNHEY and CDR2 SVGAGI. The J segment lost 5 bases and the V segment lost 3 bases, leaving 5 bases of the junction unmatched. The CDR3 length is 14 residues. The chain's CDR3 is CASSYRTGVDEQYF. DNA for the CDR3: TGTGCCAGCAGTTATAGGACAGGGGTGGACGAGCAGTACTTC.

This clone came up once. The rearrangement links TRBV10-3 to TRBJ1-1, with 8 bases fitting TRBD1. The CDR3 runs 15 residues. Germline V gene lookup returns CDR1 ENHRY and CDR2 SYGVKD. The trim removed 6 bases at V and 0 bases at J, leaving 6 bases unmatched. CDR3 amino acids: CAIRGDRTMNTEAFF. CDR3 nucleotide sequence: TGTGCCATCAGGGGGGACAGGACCATGAACACTGAAGCTTTCTTT.

The chain uses TRBV5-4 and TRBJ2-3; TRBD1 agrees at 7 bases. This CDR3 comprises 16 residues. Germline lookup yields CDR1 SGHNT and CDR2 YYREEE (reference sequence). The V segment lost 4 bases and the J segment 3 bases; nucleotides outside the gene matches: 11. The CDR3 region is CASSEPTPGQTDTQYF. CDR3 nucleotides: TGTGCCAGCAGCGAACCAACGCCGGGACAGACAGATACGCAGTATTTT.

The chain combines TRBV15 with TRBJ1-1; D gene unclear. The CDR3 is 16 residues long. The V and J ends lost 5 bases and 1 base respectively, with 17 bases between them. Germline-derived CDR1 and CDR2 are LNHNV and YYDKDF (reference sequence). CDR3 region: CATSRRVGSTNTEAFF. Written as DNA, the CDR3 is TGTGCCACCAGCCGAAGAGTGGGCTCGACGAACACTGAAGCTTTCTTT.

The genes are TRBV14 and TRBJ1-3; weak D call: TRBD1 (5 bases). Germline lookup yields CDR1 SGHDN and CDR2 FVKESK. The CDR3 is made up of 15 amino acids. Trimming took 4 bases from V and 2 from J, leaving 12 bases between them. CDR3 residues: CASSPRAGTGNTIYF. CDR3 in DNA: TGTGCCAGCAGCCCTAGGGCAGGGACTGGAAACACCATATATTTT.

The chain recombines TRBV19 with TRBJ2-2; 9 bases match TRBD2. Germline V gene data show CDR1 as LNHDA and CDR2 as SQIVND (reference sequence). V gave up 5 bases and J gave up 2 bases; unmatched junction bases: 6. CDR3 length: 16 amino acids. The CDR3 DNA is TGTGCCAGTAGTGTACTAGCGGGCCACAACACCGGGGAGCTGTTTTTT. Its translation is CASSVLAGHNTGELFF.

V usage is TRBV27 and J usage is TRBJ2-2; the D is unclear. Germline V gives CDR1 MNHEY, CDR2 SMNVEV (reference sequence). This CDR3 region has 13 residues. The ends were cut back, 4 bases at V and 4 bases at J, with 7 bases in the middle. The CDR3 nucleotides read TGTGCCAGCAGTTATACCAGCACCGGGGAGCTGTTTTTT. This translates into CASSYTSTGELFF.

V usage is TRBV19 and J usage is TRBJ1-1; D possibly corresponds to TRBD1 (5 bases). The CDR3 spans 16 residues. The germline V gene has CDR1 LNHDA and CDR2 SQIVND (reference sequence). V was trimmed by 1 base and J by 4 bases, leaving 16 bases between them. CDR3 amino acids: CASSIVRTQISTEAFF. In DNA, the CDR3 is TGTGCCAGTAGTATAGTCCGGACACAGATTTCCACTGAAGCTTTCTTT.

This clone was detected only once. The chain uses TRBV5-4 and TRBJ2-5, with TRBD1 matching over 7 bases. J was trimmed by 1 base and V by 1 base; bases with no gene match: 4. Looked up from germline, CDR1 is SGHNT and CDR2 is YYREEE (reference sequence). The CDR3 is made up of 15 amino acids. In nucleotides, the CDR3 is TGTGCCAGCAGCTTGCTGGGACAGACCCAAGAGACCCAGTACTTC. Protein: CASSLLGQTQETQYF.

This clone came up a few times. The chain joins TRBV9 to TRBJ2-1; TRBD1 agrees at 11 bases. The junction had 12 bases not matched to a gene; V was cut back by 3 bases and J by 7 bases. This CDR3 is 17 amino acids long. Germline V gene sequence: CDR1 SGDLS, CDR2 YYNGEE. CDR3 sequence: CASSDRFGQGAGNEQFF. The CDR3 nucleotides read TGTGCCAGCAGCGACCGCTTTGGACAGGGGGCGGGGAATGAGCAGTTCTTC.

This chain connects TRBV19 to TRBJ2-1; perhaps TRBD2 as D (5 bases). The CDR3 length is 11 residues. The V gene lost 5 bases and the J gene lost 6 bases, with 5 bases spanning the gap. Germline lookup yields CDR1 LNHDA and CDR2 SQIVND (reference sequence). The CDR3 loop is CASSRGNEQFF. CDR3 DNA sequence: TGTGCCAGTAGTCGGGGCAATGAGCAGTTCTTC.

The V and J genes are TRBV2 and TRBJ2-3; D call uncertain. The CDR3 runs to 11 residues. V was pared by 9 bases and J by 3 bases, with 7 bases between. Looked up from germline, CDR1 is SNHLY and CDR2 is FYNNEI. CDR3 DNA: TGTGCCAGTCTAGTGACAGATACGCAGTATTTT. It codes for CASLVTDTQYF.